The present entry profiles one TCR beta chain with its context. This entry comes from a study of T cells after yellow fever vaccination. One entry per CDR3 protein results from TCRdb running MiXCR on the 5' RACE reads. The sample lists fewer than 350,000 distinct CDR3 sequences; approximately 4% were seen once. The V gene's germline CDR1 is SGHRS and CDR2 YFSETQ. V dropped 6 bases and J dropped 1; count of bases not matched to a gene: 6. The CDR3 covers 14 residues. The rearrangement joins TRBV5-1 to TRBJ2-5; 7 nucleotides match TRBD1. The starting material was PBMCs, obtained 15 days after the yellow fever booster vaccination. This TCR was sampled from a man aged 18 to 29 who received the YFV17D yellow fever vaccine. Here the CDR3 reads CASKQGIIQETQYF. The CDR3 DNA sequence: TGCGCCAGCAAACAGGGGATTATCCAAGAGACCCAGTACTTC.